This T cell receptor beta chain was sequenced during a study of T-cell memory formation after mild COVID-19. Across the study: In these data, TCR clusters were largely donor specific. Study results and limitations: Largely, contracting CD4+ clones fell within CM and EM, and contracting CD8+ clones within EMRA.

TCRdb independently ran MiXCR on the 5' RACE reads; one entry per CDR3 protein. The profile shows about 40,000 distinct CDR3 sequences, about 6.1% of them singletons. This clonotype was observed many times. Its antigen is unknown. The receptor was derived from an adult who had mild COVID-19 (a few samples of this study predate the infection). Cell type and time point are not known. The sample consisted of PBMCs or a T cell subset sorted from them (not recorded which).

Here the CDR3 reads CASSPSPGRSYEQYF. The CDR3 region has the DNA TGTGCCAGCAGCCCGTCCCCGGGACGGTCCTACGAGCAGTACTTC. The rearrangement uses TRBV7-2 and TRBJ2-7; D tentatively reads TRBD1 or TRBD2 (5 bases each). This CDR3 contains 15 residues. Germline V gives CDR1 SGHTA, CDR2 FQGNSA. V dropped 5 bases and J dropped 1 base, with 15 bases sitting between them. The full variable domain, its missing parts supplied by reference TRBV7-2 and TRBJ2-7, is GAGVSQSPSNKVTEKGKDVELRCDPISGHTALYWYRQSLGQGLEFLIYFQGNSAPDKSGLPSDRFSAERTGGSVSTLTIQRTQQEDSAVYLCASSPSPGRSYEQYFGPGTRLTVT.